The present entry profiles one T cell receptor (beta chain) with its context. No antigen is known for it. Base quality data are lacking; no much larger clone is found one base away. Relative to germline, V is 4 bases shorter and J is 0 bases shorter, with 10 bases between their ends. The CDR3 goes from the cysteine to the phenylalanine over 14 residues. The entry retains the CDR3 DNA only, 42 bases that are in frame from base 1. Taken from the germline V gene, the CDR1 and CDR2 loops are MGHRA and YSYEKL. This sample is drawn from a study of identical twins listed by TCRdb under 2016. Looking at the study overall: To test whether fetal clonotypes persist, this study deep-sequenced TCR alpha and beta repertoires from monozygotic twins, from unrelated adults of various ages, and from cord blood. To rule out contamination, the twin experiments were replicated at different times with different library preparation protocols. The investigation overall reported the following: Invariant T cells such as MAIT and iNKT could partly confound zero-insertion analyses, though diverse VJ usage argued against this for most clonotypes. Fewer insertions were carried by abundant cord blood beta clonotypes; a weaker similar trend was observed in young adult naive repertoires, while no such trend was observed in memory repertoires. Compared with coincidental sharing between unrelated individuals, an excess of low generation-probability sequences was observed among out-of-frame TCR alpha sequences shared between twins. In monozygotic twins, recombination models systematically underestimated out-of-frame TCR alpha sharing, but the models matched the sharing seen between unrelated individuals. In beta out-of-frame sequences, excess twin sharing was weaker, because having fewer shared sequences lowered the signal-to-noise ratio. Conclusions relied on cross-sectional statistical analysis, since the same donors could not be followed over many years.

Library method: 5' RACE. The listed sequencing device is Illumina HiSeq 2000. A universal primer binding site was added through template switching, and the final cDNA carried a unique molecular identifier so that TCR cDNA molecules could be counted accurately. Specific primers in the conserved constant-segment region were used to synthesize first-strand cDNA for the TCR alpha and beta chains. To control for contamination, every cDNA library carried two barcodes: a SMART-Mk sample barcode plus Illumina barcodes. Two successive PCR steps introduced TruSeq adapter sequences along with Illumina sample barcodes. The TCR alpha and beta cDNA libraries were sequenced on the Illumina HiSeq platform using custom primers. Per the authors' processing: Unique molecular identifiers were extracted from raw reads with MiGEC, and CDR3 positions were determined with MiXCR. For each individual, recombination models were inferred using an EM algorithm with the repgenHMM and IGoR tools. Shared clonotype analysis was performed with the tcR package in R, normalizing sharing by the product of cloneset sizes. Out-of-frame nonproductive sequences were analyzed to study raw recombination free of thymic and clonal selection effects. Clones were called with MiXCR by TCRdb after fastp trimmed the public reads at Q25, and only in-frame beta chains were retained. Rows are combined by CDR3 protein, so each entry shows the most common genes and DNA. The V and J calls were determined by TCRdb, not by the authors. The sample includes some 900,000 distinct CDR3 sequences, with 9% to 15% observed a single time. Of the sample, around 1.5% is held by the ten largest clones.

All donors were healthy Caucasians. The twin cohort comprised three pairs of female monozygotic twins, all aged about 18 to 30 years. RNA for TCR libraries was isolated from peripheral blood mononuclear cells. Another study also made use of these data, one on yellow fever vaccine responses in identical twins. That second report states: According to the authors, the vaccine-induced T cell response in identical twins seemed to be partly convergent and partly specific to each individual. In the study, vaccine-responding T cell clones were precisely tracked in identical twins.

This sequence originates from a woman between 18 and 29 years old in good health. Sample: PBMCs. The chain links TRBV4-1 with TRBJ2-7; matching of 5 bases hints at TRBD2 as the D gene. The bases are TGCGCCAGCAGCCCCGGGGTTAGCTCCTACGAGCAGTACTTC. Its translation reads: CASSPGVSSYEQYF.